These 21 T cell receptor beta chains came from one sample sequenced in a study of blood T cells in healthy people across ages. The use of a sample-barcoded 5' primer and a J-beta primer mix characterized a second PCR of about 6 to 11 cycles. TCRdb processed the 5' RACE reads anew with MiXCR; each CDR3 protein has one entry. The sample contains about 1.8 million distinct CDR3 sequences, about 50% of which appear only once. The sample consisted of blood. The source is a woman aged 40 to 50 in good health.

This clonotype occurred once. The chain employs TRBV7-2 and TRBJ1-2, with unresolved D. This CDR3 region has 16 residues. Trimming stripped 1 base from V and 5 bases from J, with 17 bases between. From germline, CDR1 is SGHTA and CDR2 FQGNSA. CDR3 sequence: CASSLGRSGVPYGYTF. The CDR3 nucleotides read TGTGCCAGCAGCTTAGGGCGAAGTGGAGTCCCTTATGGCTACACCTTC.

CDR3 in amino acids: CASSYPGTELLAKNIQYF. In DNA, the CDR3 is TGTGCCAGCAGTTATCCCGGGACGGAACTACTAGCCAAAAACATTCAGTACTTC. The chain couples TRBV6-2 or TRBV6-3 to TRBJ2-4; D tentatively reads TRBD1 or TRBD2 (5 bases each). The V and J ends lost 3 bases and 0 bases respectively, with 18 bases between them. The CDR3 consists of 18 residues. Germline V gives CDR1 MNHEY, CDR2 SVGEGT.

This chain uses TRBV20-1 with TRBJ1-2, with D uncertain. The CDR3 length is 12 residues. Looked up from germline, CDR1 is DFQATT and CDR2 is SNEGSKA (reference sequence). Trimming pared 3 bases from V and 3 bases from J, leaving 8 bases between. The CDR3 DNA is TGCAGTGCTAGGATTATGGACTATGGCTACACCTTC. It encodes CSARIMDYGYTF.

The V and J genes are TRBV7-9 and TRBJ2-1; D call uncertain. The CDR3 loop spans 12 amino acids. With 3 bases removed from V and 10 bases from J, the gap between germline ends came to 10 bases. CDR1 SEHNR and CDR2 FQNEAQ come from the germline V gene (reference sequence). The CDR3 nucleotides read TGTGCCAGCAGCTTTCCCAGCGAGGAGCAGTTCTTC. Translated: CASSFPSEEQFF.

The chain couples TRBV4-1 to TRBJ2-7; D gene ambiguous. This CDR3 has 13 residues. Germline V gives CDR1 MGHRA, CDR2 YSYEKL. Trimming took 0 bases from V and 6 from J, leaving 9 bases between them. CDR3 DNA sequence: TGCGCCAGCAGCCAAGAGCGTTCAGCCGAGCAGTACTTC. It is translated as CASSQERSAEQYF.

This clonotype has just one count. The J gene is TRBJ2-2, the V gene TRBV5-1, with 8 bases that match TRBD1. The CDR3 length is 15 residues. The germline gives CDR1 SGHRS, CDR2 YFSETQ. With V trimmed by 1 base and J by 3 bases, 2 bases remained unmatched. The CDR3 coding sequence is TGCGCCAGCAGCTTGAGGACAGGGTACACCGGGGAGCTGTTTTTT. This encodes CASSLRTGYTGELFF. The variable domain in full, with the rest retrieved from reference TRBV5-1 and TRBJ2-2, is KAGVTQTPRYLIKTRGQQVTLSCSPISGHRSVSWYQQTPGQGLQFLFEYFSETQRNKGNFPGRFSGRQFSNSRSEMNVSTLELGDSALYLCASSLRTGYTGELFFGEGSRLTVL.

The chain recombines TRBV20-1 with TRBJ1-5; D is perhaps TRBD1 (6 bases). Trimming cost V 0 bases and J 7 bases, with 13 bases left between them. The CDR3 runs to 14 residues. Germline CDR1 DFQATT, CDR2 SNEGSKA (reference sequence). The CDR3 region is CSARDQTGTQPQHF. The CDR3 nucleotides are TGCAGTGCTAGAGATCAAACAGGGACCCAGCCCCAGCATTTT.

This chain connects TRBV20-1 to TRBJ1-2; no firm D call. Germline V CDR1 and CDR2: DFQATT, SNEGSKA (reference sequence). Trimming took off 5 bases at V and 5 bases at J, with 15 bases between the two ends. The CDR3 loop spans 13 amino acids. CDR3 nucleotides: TGCAGTGCTGATGACGAGGAGGAATATGGCTACACCTTC. It specifies CSADDEEEYGYTF.

The rearrangement links TRBV20-1 to TRBJ2-1, with TRBD1 matching 8 bases. In germline, CDR1 is DFQATT, CDR2 SNEGSKA (reference sequence). The CDR3 is made up of 14 amino acids. CDR3 sequence (DNA): TGCAGGACCCAAGGGTCCAGGGGGCCCAATGAGCAGTTCTTC. It encodes CRTQGSRGPNEQFF.

The genes are TRBV27 and TRBJ2-3; 12 bases match TRBD2. Germline V gene data show CDR1 as MNHEY and CDR2 as SMNVEV (reference sequence). The CDR3 length is 16 residues. V lost 7 bases and J lost 1; bases outside the gene matches: 6. CDR3 DNA: TGTGCCAGCACCCGACGACTAGCGGGGGGCACAGATACGCAGTATTTT. Translating it yields CASTRRLAGGTDTQYF.

The chain is built from TRBV12-3 or TRBV12-4 and TRBJ2-3; a weak D match, TRBD2 (5 bases). V was cut by 7 bases and J by 4 bases, with 15 bases left in between. CDR3 length: 14 amino acids. DNA for the CDR3: TGTGCCAGCAATACTCACCCTAGCCCAGATACGCAGTATTTT. It yields the protein CASNTHPSPDTQYF.

The chain couples TRBV6-2 or TRBV6-3 to TRBJ2-3; 7 bases map to TRBD2. The germline gives CDR1 MNHEY, CDR2 SVGEGT. CDR3 size: 18 residues. J lost 6 bases, V lost 0 bases, and 15 bases had no gene match. The CDR3 region is CASSYSTDAGVILDTQYF. The CDR3 DNA follows: TGTGCCAGCAGTTACTCGACCGATGCGGGGGTTATTTTGGATACGCAGTATTTT.

In DNA form, the CDR3 reads TGCAGTGCTAGAGGCAACAGGACCTCCTACGAGCAGTACTTC. As protein: CSARGNRTSYEQYF. The chain couples TRBV20-1 to TRBJ2-7, with a possible D match to TRBD1 (5 bases). The CDR3 is made up of 14 amino acids. Germline CDR1 DFQATT, CDR2 SNEGSKA (reference sequence). The germline V and J ends were trimmed by 1 base and 0 bases, with 10 bases remaining between them.

J is TRBJ2-5 and V is TRBV5-1, with 8 bases aligning to TRBD2. Germline V lookup: CDR1 SGHRS, CDR2 YFSETQ. The CDR3 is 17 residues long. After removal of 3 bases from V and 5 bases from J, the junction contained 15 bases not matched to a gene. The CDR3 loop reads CASSSAALTSAVETQYF. The CDR3 coding sequence is TGCGCCAGCAGCTCGGCCGCCTTGACTAGCGCGGTTGAGACCCAGTACTTC. Based on the CDR3 plus reference TRBV5-1 and TRBJ2-5, the full variable domain is KAGVTQTPRYLIKTRGQQVTLSCSPISGHRSVSWYQQTPGQGLQFLFEYFSETQRNKGNFPGRFSGRQFSNSRSEMNVSTLELGDSALYLCASSSAALTSAVETQYFGPGTRLLVL.

The chain carries TRBV5-6 and TRBJ1-4; the match to TRBD1 covers 8 bases. V gave up 3 bases and J gave up 6 bases; unmatched junction bases: 7. The CDR3 has 15 residues. Germline CDR1 SGHDT, CDR2 YYEEEE. In DNA, the CDR3 is TGTGCCAGCAGCTCGGACAGGGAGGGTGATGAAAAACTGTTTTTT. Encoded protein: CASSSDREGDEKLFF.

The chain recombines TRBV7-9 with TRBJ2-1; no firm D call. Trimming stripped 2 bases from V and 2 bases from J, with 10 bases between. The CDR3 has 15 amino acids. The germline gives CDR1 SEHNR, CDR2 FQNEAQ (reference sequence). The CDR3 DNA is TGTGCCAGCAGCTTAACCCTCTCGACCTACAATGAGCAGTTCTTC. It encodes CASSLTLSTYNEQFF.

This clonotype was detected ten times or more. This chain links TRBV12-3 or TRBV12-4 with TRBJ2-7, with D unclear. Trimming stripped 1 base from V and 3 bases from J, with 7 bases between. This CDR3 region has 13 residues. The CDR3 bases are TGTGCCAGCAGTTTAGACGGAATCTACGAGCAGTACTTC. It specifies CASSLDGIYEQYF.

This chain joins TRBV14 and TRBJ2-1; tentatively, D is TRBD1 or TRBD2 (6 bases each). V shed 1 base and J shed 7 bases, with 17 bases lying between them. There are 16 residues in the CDR3. Germline V gene lookup returns CDR1 SGHDN and CDR2 FVKESK. The CDR3 sequence: CASSQGARGGRNEQFF. For the CDR3, the DNA is TGTGCCAGCAGCCAAGGGGCCAGGGGAGGTAGAAATGAGCAGTTCTTC.

Of note for this clonotype: Given the absence of the conserved phenylalanine or tryptophan at the CDR3 end, a read error is likely. The chain uses TRBV6-2 or TRBV6-3 and TRBJ2-4; 7 nucleotides match TRBD1. The DNA matches TRBJ2-7 better at its end, which makes the J call doubtful. The CDR3 length is 14 residues. Germline V gene data show CDR1 as MNHEY and CDR2 as SVGEGT. CDR3 nucleotides: TGTGCCAGCAGTCCCGGGACAGTCCTATACGAGCAGTACCTC. It encodes CASSPGTVLYEQYL.

This clonotype was detected once. This chain uses TRBV28 with TRBJ2-1; 8 positions agree with TRBD1. Trimming at V came to 3 bases and at J to 4 bases, leaving 8 bases not matched to a gene. The CDR3 length is 16 residues. Germline CDR1 reads MDHEN; CDR2 reads SYDVKM. Here the CDR3 DNA reads TGTGCCAGCAGTTTTGAAGGGGGACAGGAGTACAATGAGCAGTTCTTC. Translation: CASSFEGGQEYNEQFF.

This chain links TRBV20-1 with TRBJ1-2; 10 bases map to TRBD1. Per germline, CDR1 DFQATT and CDR2 SNEGSKA (reference sequence). J lost 4 bases, V lost 2 bases, and 10 bases had no gene match. The CDR3 has 16 residues. The CDR3 spells CSARLLTGGISYGYTF. The DNA of the CDR3 is TGCAGTGCTAGATTATTGACAGGGGGCATCAGCTATGGCTACACCTTC.